The present T cell receptor beta chain was sequenced within a study of blood T cell repertoires in COVID-19. Assay: immunoSEQ multiplex PCR; the TCRdb copy retains only in-frame clones and omits some. The sample lists about 70,000 clones; around nine tenths were seen once. The germline V gene encodes CDR1 MNHNY and CDR2 SVGAGI (reference sequence). There are 15 residues in the CDR3. Germline trimming cut 4 bases from V and 3 bases from J; bases unmatched to any gene: 6. The sample was peripheral blood. The TCR was taken from a human donor in a cohort sampled during active COVID-19. The chain links TRBV6-6 to TRBJ2-1; 7 nucleotides match TRBD2. Written as DNA, the CDR3 is TGTGCCAGCAGTTCCCGGGACTATAACTACAATGAGCAGTTCTTC. This codes for CASSSRDYNYNEQFF.